The entry that follows covers one T cell receptor beta chain sequence. Study processing details: For the immunoSEQ data, sequences were junction-only without quality scores, so filtering differed. The assay was immunoSEQ multiplex PCR, and TCRdb's table has in-frame clones only and misses some. The V and J calls and the clone size are those of that table, but D and trimming were determined from the DNA. The sample carries about 92,000 clones, over 40% recorded once. This entry comes from a study of shared clonotypes between healthy human individuals. CDR1 and CDR2 (germline): MNHEY, SMNVEV (reference sequence). Trimming took off 4 bases at V and 0 bases at J, with 10 bases between the two ends. There are 15 residues in the CDR3.

The genes are TRBV27 and TRBJ1-5; no reliable D call. This clonotype originated in a woman aged 40 to 50 in good health. Some clones in this sample may be carry-over from other donors' samples. Material: PBMCs. The CDR3 region is CASSSKGYSNQPQHF. CDR3 bases: TGTGCCAGCAGTTCAAAGGGTTATAGCAATCAGCCCCAGCATTTT.